The 12 T cell receptor beta chains below were found in one sample sequenced in a study of identical twins. TCRdb passed the 5' RACE reads through MiXCR, listing each CDR3 protein once. The table shows 1.5 million to 2 million distinct CDR3 sequences, with 25% to 35% occurring only once. Material: cord blood. The receptors shown here come from a newborn girl in good health.

The sample holds one count of this clonotype. Germline and junction disagree at one end, which may indicate a read error. J is TRBJ1-2 and V is TRBV5-1, with D possibly being TRBD1 (5 bases). Germline-derived CDR1 and CDR2 are SGHRS and YFSETQ. This CDR3 region has 17 residues. CDR3 in amino acids: CASSLVFGSGPNYGHTF. DNA for the CDR3: TGCGCCAGCAGCTTGGTTTTCGGTTCAGGGCCGAACTATGGCCACACCTTC.

This clonotype was counted at least ten times. V is TRBV12-3 or TRBV12-4 and J is TRBJ1-2, with unresolved D. Trimming left V 3 bases short and J 2 bases short, with 4 bases between. The CDR3 length is 12 residues. The DNA for the CDR3 is TGTGCCAGCAGTTTCTCAAACTATGGCTACACCTTC. Translation: CASSFSNYGYTF.

This sequence joins TRBV10-3 and TRBJ2-3; no reliable D call. This CDR3 spans 13 amino acids. V shed 7 bases and J shed 0 bases, with 8 bases lying between them. From germline, CDR1 is ENHRY and CDR2 SYGVKD. This CDR3 reads CAITSSSTDTQYF. The DNA for the CDR3 is TGTGCCATCACGAGTTCTAGCACAGATACGCAGTATTTT.

The V gene is TRBV12-3 or TRBV12-4, the J gene TRBJ1-6, with 12 bases identical to TRBD1. V shed 5 bases, J shed 5 bases, and the junction held 4 bases outside the gene matches. This CDR3 comprises 16 residues. The CDR3 nucleotides are TGTGCCAGCAGTAGGGGACAGGGGGCTGATAATTCACCCCTCCACTTT. This gives the protein CASSRGQGADNSPLHF.

This clonotype was observed a handful of times. The V gene is TRBV28, the J gene TRBJ2-7, with a tentative D call TRBD2 (5 bases). Germline values: CDR1 MDHEN, CDR2 SYDVKM. This CDR3 spans 15 amino acids. Trimming took off 8 bases at V and 0 bases at J, with 17 bases between the two ends. The CDR3 spells CASGETGRSSYEQYF. CDR3 nucleotide sequence: TGTGCCAGCGGGGAGACGGGAAGGAGCTCCTACGAGCAGTACTTC.

The CDR3 region has the DNA TGTGCCAGCAGCCAGCCCGGGGAGCTGTTTTTT. Encoded protein: CASSQPGELFF. The chain employs TRBV3-1 and TRBJ2-2; D gene unclear. The length of the CDR3 is 11 residues. Germline loops: CDR1 LGHDT, CDR2 YNNKEL (reference sequence). Trimming stripped 3 bases from V and 6 bases from J, with 2 bases between. Drawing the rest from reference TRBV3-1 and TRBJ2-2, the complete variable domain is DTAVSQTPKYLVTQMGNDKSIKCEQNLGHDTMYWYKQDSKKFLKIMFSYNNKELIINETVPNRFSPKSPDKAHLNLHINSLELGDSAVYFCASSQPGELFFGEGSRLTVL.

To note about this clonotype: This may arise from a read error, as a much more abundant clone is one base away. This chain joins TRBV5-1 and TRBJ2-5; unclear D gene. Germline assignment: CDR1 SGHRS and CDR2 YFSETQ. The V gene lost 2 bases and the J gene lost 11 bases, with 16 bases spanning the gap. This CDR3 contains 13 residues. DNA for the CDR3: TGCGCCAGCAGCTTAGAGTTTGGGAATGAGCAGTACTTC. Protein: CASSLEFGNEQYF.

Remarks on this clonotype: This is likely a read error, given that the CDR3 carries no conserved phenylalanine or tryptophan at its end. J is TRBJ1-2 and V is TRBV9, with no clear D. The CDR3 spans 14 residues. V was cut by 0 bases and J by 2 bases, with 8 bases left in between. Germline values: CDR1 SGDLS, CDR2 YYNGEE. CDR3 sequence (DNA): TGTGCCAGCAGCGTAGGGTCCGGGAACTATGGCTACACCTTA. Protein: CASSVGSGNYGYTL.

This clonotype was seen a few times. This chain joins TRBV21-1 and TRBJ2-1; whether TRBD2, the table's D call, matches the DNA was not checked. TRBV21-1 is assigned pseudogene status. The CDR3 has 18 residues. The CDR3 sequence: CASSKDGTSAYSYNEQFF. The CDR3 DNA is TGTGCCAGCAGCAAAGACGGGACTAGCGCTTACTCCTACAATGAGCAGTTCTTC.

The rearrangement links TRBV29-1 to TRBJ2-7, with D possibly matching TRBD1 (6 bases). V lost 2 bases, J lost 0 bases, and 8 bases lay in between. The CDR3 extends over 13 amino acids. In germline, CDR1 is SQVTM, CDR2 ANQGSEA. The CDR3 here is CSVESDSSYEQYF. CDR3 coding DNA: TGCAGCGTTGAATCGGACAGCTCCTACGAGCAGTACTTC.

The J gene is TRBJ1-5, the V gene TRBV27, with D tentatively TRBD1 (6 bases). There are 16 residues in the CDR3. The V end lost 6 bases, the J end lost 0 bases, and 15 bases lay between the germline ends. Germline V lookup: CDR1 MNHEY, CDR2 SMNVEV (reference sequence). The CDR3 reads CASRLISGDSNQPQHF. CDR3 DNA: TGTGCCAGCAGACTGATATCAGGGGATAGCAATCAGCCCCAGCATTTT.

This clonotype came up a few times. The gene calls are TRBV20-1 and TRBJ2-7, with D possibly matching TRBD1 (5 bases). The length of the CDR3 is 13 residues. The V and J ends lost 2 bases and 3 bases respectively, with 11 bases between them. Germline V gene data show CDR1 as DFQATT and CDR2 as SNEGSKA (reference sequence). The CDR3 region is CSARRQGNYEQYF. The CDR3 DNA reads TGCAGTGCTAGACGTCAGGGTAACTACGAGCAGTACTTC.